What follows are 27 T cell receptor beta chains derived from one specimen sequenced in a study of T cell responses to AZD1222 COVID-19 vaccine. Repertoires were generated with immunoSEQ multiplex PCR, while TCRdb's copy carries only in-frame clones and drops some. The sample comprises some 50,000 clones, roughly 84% of which are singletons, and 20% to 25% rests with the top ten. The material sequenced was peripheral blood, taken on day 0 of MenACWY control vaccination. Receptors originate from an adult in good health.

The gene calls are TRBV14 and TRBJ2-7, with TRBD2 matching 12 bases. Trimming at V came to 2 bases and at J to 7 bases, leaving 6 bases not matched to a gene. The CDR3 has 15 amino acids. Germline V lookup: CDR1 SGHDN, CDR2 FVKESK. This CDR3 is CASSQLAGGPQEQYF. CDR3 sequence (DNA): TGTGCCAGCAGCCAACTAGCGGGAGGGCCCCAAGAGCAGTACTTC.

The chain couples TRBV9 to TRBJ1-6; TRBD1 matches at 7 bases. CDR1 SGDLS and CDR2 YYNGEE come from the germline V gene. Trimming took 4 bases from V and 7 from J; bases not matched to a gene: 8. CDR3 length: 15 amino acids. CDR3 nucleotide sequence: TGTGCCAGCAGCTTGGAGGGGGCTCGGAATTCACCCCTCCACTTT. This translates into CASSLEGARNSPLHF.

As DNA, the CDR3 is TGTGCCAGCAGTCGCCAGGGAGGGAGCACAGATACGCAGTATTTT. Amino acid sequence: CASSRQGGSTDTQYF. J is TRBJ2-3 and V is TRBV9; 7 bases agree with TRBD2. The germline gives CDR1 SGDLS, CDR2 YYNGEE. V was clipped by 5 bases and J by 0 bases; unmatched bases: 6. The CDR3 has 15 residues.

The CDR3 reads CASSLRSLNTEAFF. CDR3 nucleotide sequence: TGTGCCAGCAGCTTAAGAAGCCTAAACACTGAAGCTTTCTTT. The chain combines TRBV11-2 with TRBJ1-1; D is uncertain. The germline CDR1 and CDR2 sequences are SGHAT and FQNNGV. The length of the CDR3 is 14 residues. Trimming left V 2 bases short and J 2 bases short, with 9 bases between.

To note about this clone: Other DNA sequences from this sample encode an identical CDR3 as well. V gene TRBV28 combines with J gene TRBJ2-7; D call uncertain. V shed 8 bases and J shed 5 bases, with 10 bases lying between them. Per germline, CDR1 MDHEN and CDR2 SYDVKM. The CDR3 is 11 amino acids. CDR3 DNA sequence: TGTGCCAGCGGCCGTGCCAACGAGCAGTACTTC. Amino acid sequence: CASGRANEQYF.

In this sample, this clone turned up once. The chain employs TRBV7-2 and TRBJ2-5; perhaps TRBD2 as D (5 bases). Trimming stripped 5 bases from V and 1 base from J, with 17 bases between. Germline V gene data show CDR1 as SGHTA and CDR2 as FQGNSA. The length of the CDR3 is 16 residues. The CDR3 sequence is CASSPTTSRGQETQYF. The CDR3 DNA is TGTGCCAGCAGCCCTACTACGTCTCGGGGCCAAGAGACCCAGTACTTC. Together with reference TRBV7-2 and TRBJ2-5, the CDR3 gives the full variable domain: GAGVSQSPSNKVTEKGKDVELRCDPISGHTALYWYRQSLGQGLEFLIYFQGNSAPDKSGLPSDRFSAERTGGSVSTLTIQRTQQEDSAVYLCASSPTTSRGQETQYFGPGTRLLVL.

V and J are TRBV11-2 and TRBJ2-7; the match to TRBD1 covers 11 bases. Germline CDR1 reads SGHAT; CDR2 reads FQNNGV. The ends lost 0 bases at V and 3 bases at J; junction bases unmatched: 1. This CDR3 is built from 15 residues. The DNA for the CDR3 is TGTGCCAGCAGCTTAGAGGACAGGGGGCGCTACGAGCAGTACTTC. Encoded protein: CASSLEDRGRYEQYF.

The chain recombines TRBV6-5 with TRBJ1-1, with 7 positions matching TRBD1. The V gene end was trimmed by 9 bases and the J gene end by 1 base; junction bases not matched to a gene: 2. Germline V gene sequence: CDR1 MNHEY, CDR2 SVGAGI. The length of the CDR3 is 12 residues. The CDR3 DNA follows: TGTGCCAGTCACAGGGGGAACACTGAAGCTTTCTTT. It encodes CASHRGNTEAFF.

The J gene is TRBJ2-5, the V gene TRBV2; possibly TRBD1 or TRBD2 for D (7 bases each). Trimming stripped 5 bases from V and 4 bases from J, with 14 bases between. The CDR3 contains 14 residues. CDR1 is SNHLY, CDR2 FYNNEI, per germline. CDR3: CASSQGGGVETQYF. Here the CDR3 DNA reads TGTGCCAGCAGTCAGGGGGGAGGGGTAGAGACCCAGTACTTC.

This clone occurred a few times. J is TRBJ1-3 and V is TRBV2, with 9 nucleotides matching TRBD1. This CDR3 comprises 14 residues. Germline CDR1 reads SNHLY; CDR2 reads FYNNEI. After removal of 6 bases from V and 4 bases from J, the junction contained 4 bases not matched to a gene. The CDR3 region is CASRGQGGGNTIYF. In nucleotides, the CDR3 is TGTGCCAGCAGGGGACAGGGTGGCGGAAACACCATATATTTT.

This sequence joins TRBV10-3 and TRBJ1-2; D unclear. The CDR3 totals 11 residues. V gave up 5 bases and J gave up 4 bases, with 5 bases separating them. CDR1 ENHRY and CDR2 SYGVKD come from the germline V gene. In DNA form, the CDR3 reads TGTGCCATCAGTTATGGCTATGGCTACACCTTC. Amino acids: CAISYGYGYTF.

The V call is TRBV19, the J call TRBJ2-1; 13 nucleotides align to TRBD2. The germline V gene encodes CDR1 LNHDA and CDR2 SQIVND (reference sequence). This CDR3 has 15 amino acids. With V trimmed by 10 bases and J by 4 bases, 7 bases remained unmatched. The CDR3 region has the DNA TGTGCCACTGGACTAGCGGGAGTGGAATACAATGAGCAGTTCTTC. It codes for CATGLAGVEYNEQFF.

The chain uses TRBV20-1 and TRBJ1-1; D is unclear. The CDR3 runs to 14 residues. V was pared by 3 bases and J by 5 bases, with 16 bases between. Germline values: CDR1 DFQATT, CDR2 SNEGSKA (reference sequence). CDR3 protein: CSASQALRRTEAFF. CDR3 DNA: TGCAGTGCTAGTCAAGCGCTCAGGAGAACTGAAGCTTTCTTT.

The genes are TRBV5-1 and TRBJ1-2; 8 positions agree with TRBD1. The CDR3 spans 13 residues. Germline V gene data show CDR1 as SGHRS and CDR2 as YFSETQ. Trimming removed 3 bases from V and 3 bases from J; junction bases left unmatched: 1. CDR3 residues: CASSWGQDYGYTF. In nucleotides, the CDR3 is TGCGCCAGCAGCTGGGGACAGGACTATGGCTACACCTTC.

The V gene is TRBV30, the J gene TRBJ1-2; no reliable D call. V lost 5 bases and J lost 4, with 8 bases in between. Germline V gives CDR1 GTSNPN, CDR2 SVGIG (reference sequence). This CDR3 has 11 amino acids. CDR3 loop: CAWSGIYGYTF. The CDR3 nucleotides are TGTGCCTGGTCAGGAATCTATGGCTACACCTTC.

This clone was counted between two and nine times. The chain employs TRBV19 and TRBJ1-2; unclear D gene. V was trimmed by 10 bases and J by 8 bases, leaving 14 bases between them. Germline assignment: CDR1 LNHDA and CDR2 SQIVND (reference sequence). CDR3 size: 11 residues. The CDR3 nucleotides are TGTGCCACCAGCCGCGGGCGCGGCTACACCTTC. It specifies CATSRGRGYTF.

The V and J genes are TRBV19 and TRBJ2-1, with D perhaps TRBD2 (6 bases). V dropped 4 bases and J dropped 0 bases, with 10 bases sitting between them. CDR1 LNHDA and CDR2 SQIVND come from the germline V gene (reference sequence). This CDR3 comprises 15 residues. The CDR3 DNA reads TGTGCCAGTAGTAGGACTAAGAGCTCCTACAATGAGCAGTTCTTC. It specifies CASSRTKSSYNEQFF.

CDR3 protein: CASSPSQLGLEETQYF. Written as DNA, the CDR3 is TGTGCCAGCTCACCATCGCAGCTAGGTCTTGAAGAGACCCAGTACTTC. The rearrangement joins TRBV18 to TRBJ2-5; no clear D. Trimming took off 2 bases at V and 3 bases at J, with 16 bases between the two ends. This CDR3 has 16 amino acids. Germline assignment: CDR1 KGHSH and CDR2 LQKENI.

The chain uses TRBV18 and TRBJ1-1; 9 bases are a match to TRBD1. Germline trimming cut 3 bases from V and 2 bases from J; bases unmatched to any gene: 7. This CDR3 spans 16 amino acids. CDR1 and CDR2 (germline): KGHSH, LQKENI. The CDR3 DNA sequence: TGTGCCAGCTCACCCCGTCTGACAGGGGGTAACACTGAAGCTTTCTTT. It translates to CASSPRLTGGNTEAFF.

The genes are TRBV29-1 and TRBJ1-1; D unresolved. The V end lost 3 bases, the J end lost 4 bases, and 9 bases lay between the germline ends. The germline gives CDR1 SQVTM, CDR2 ANQGSEA. The CDR3 runs to 12 residues. This CDR3 is CSVDRRITEAFF. CDR3 sequence (DNA): TGCAGCGTTGATCGGCGGATCACTGAAGCTTTCTTT.

This clone was observed a handful of times. This chain connects TRBV27 to TRBJ1-5, with a weak D call TRBD1 (6 bases). The germline V gene encodes CDR1 MNHEY and CDR2 SMNVEV (reference sequence). Trimming pared 7 bases from V and 1 base from J, leaving 11 bases between. The CDR3 covers 14 residues. CDR3: CASKRTVSNQPQHF. The CDR3 coding sequence is TGTGCCAGCAAGCGGACAGTGAGCAATCAGCCCCAGCATTTT.

CDR3 sequence reads: CASSLPKTGGNTEAFF. CDR3 DNA: TGTGCCAGCAGCCTACCAAAGACAGGGGGGAACACTGAAGCTTTCTTT. The chain carries TRBV7-9 and TRBJ1-1; 9 nucleotides line up with TRBD1. V shed 5 bases and J 1 base; nucleotides not matched to a gene: 8. Germline V gene sequence: CDR1 SEHNR, CDR2 FQNEAQ (reference sequence). The CDR3 has 16 residues.

V gene TRBV6-5 combines with J gene TRBJ1-3, with D maybe TRBD1 (6 bases). Germline lookup yields CDR1 MNHEY and CDR2 SVGAGI. V lost 6 bases to trimming and J lost 1 base, with 10 bases between them. The CDR3 runs to 14 residues. DNA of the CDR3: TGTGCCAGCAGCAGGGGCGAATCTGGAAACACCATATATTTT. Translating it yields CASSRGESGNTIYF.

This rearrangement joins TRBV18 to TRBJ2-7; 8 bases line up with TRBD1. The germline gives CDR1 KGHSH, CDR2 LQKENI. With V trimmed by 4 bases and J by 5 bases, 13 bases remained unmatched. The CDR3 loop spans 16 amino acids. CDR3 amino acids: CASSRAMTGDIDEQYF. For the CDR3, the DNA is TGTGCCAGCTCACGTGCGATGACAGGGGATATCGACGAGCAGTACTTC.

The chain's CDR3 is CASSLGSGRGDNEQFF. DNA for the CDR3: TGTGCCAGCAGCTTGGGGAGCGGGAGAGGGGACAATGAGCAGTTCTTC. V usage is TRBV5-4 and J usage is TRBJ2-1; 8 nucleotides match TRBD2. The CDR3 extends over 16 amino acids. Unmatched junction bases numbered 7, after V lost 0 bases and J lost 5 bases. Per the germline V gene, CDR1 is SGHNT and CDR2 is YYREEE (reference sequence).

The chain combines TRBV4-1 with TRBJ1-3, with 9 bases lining up with TRBD1. The CDR3 is made up of 17 amino acids. V lost 0 bases to trimming and J lost 2 bases; unmatched junction nucleotides: 5. Germline CDR1 and CDR2: MGHRA and YSYEKL. The DNA of the CDR3 is TGCGCCAGCAGCCAAGATCCGAACAGGGGGCCTGGAAACACCATATATTTT. Its translation is CASSQDPNRGPGNTIYF.

The rearrangement joins TRBV11-1 to TRBJ1-1; D gene ambiguous. From germline, CDR1 is SGHAT and CDR2 FQDESV (reference sequence). V lost 5 bases and J 10 bases, leaving 14 bases between the germline ends. The CDR3 totals 12 residues. Here the CDR3 reads CASSLRSGGAFF. CDR3 DNA: TGTGCCAGCAGCCTACGGAGCGGTGGAGCTTTCTTT.